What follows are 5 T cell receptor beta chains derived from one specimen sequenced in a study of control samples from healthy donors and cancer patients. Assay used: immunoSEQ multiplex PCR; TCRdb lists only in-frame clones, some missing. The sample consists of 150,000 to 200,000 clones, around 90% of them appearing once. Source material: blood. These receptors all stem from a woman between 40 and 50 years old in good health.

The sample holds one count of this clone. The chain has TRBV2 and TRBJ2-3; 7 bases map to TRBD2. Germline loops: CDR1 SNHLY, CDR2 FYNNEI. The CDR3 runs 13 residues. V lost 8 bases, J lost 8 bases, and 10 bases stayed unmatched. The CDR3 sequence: CASWDYPGSTQYF. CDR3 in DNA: TGTGCCAGCTGGGACTACCCTGGGAGTACGCAGTATTTT.

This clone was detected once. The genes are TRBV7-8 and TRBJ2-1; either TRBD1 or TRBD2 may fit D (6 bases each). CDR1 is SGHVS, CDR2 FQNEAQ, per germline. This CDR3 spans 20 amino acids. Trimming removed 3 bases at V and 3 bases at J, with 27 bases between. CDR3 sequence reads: CASSLLTGSEGEEFYNEQFF. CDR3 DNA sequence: TGTGCCAGCAGCTTGTTAACTGGTTCCGAGGGGGAGGAATTCTACAATGAGCAGTTCTTC. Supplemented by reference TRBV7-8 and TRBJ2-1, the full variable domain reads GAGVSQSPRYKVAKRGQDVALRCDPISGHVSLFWYQQALGQGPEFLTYFQNEAQLDKSGLPSDRFFAERPEGSVSTLKIQRTQQEDSAVYLCASSLLTGSEGEEFYNEQFFGPGTRLTVL.

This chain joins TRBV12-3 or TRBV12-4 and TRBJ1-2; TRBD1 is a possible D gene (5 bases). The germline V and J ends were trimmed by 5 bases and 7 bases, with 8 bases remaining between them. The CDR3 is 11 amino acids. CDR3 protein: CASSRDFGYTF. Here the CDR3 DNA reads TGTGCCAGCAGTAGGGACTTTGGCTACACCTTC.

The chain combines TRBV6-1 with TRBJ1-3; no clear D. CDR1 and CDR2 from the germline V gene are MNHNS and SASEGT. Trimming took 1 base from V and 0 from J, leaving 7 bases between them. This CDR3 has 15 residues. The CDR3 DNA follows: TGTGCCAGCAGTGAAGTGGATTACTCTGGAAACACCATATATTTT. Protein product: CASSEVDYSGNTIYF.

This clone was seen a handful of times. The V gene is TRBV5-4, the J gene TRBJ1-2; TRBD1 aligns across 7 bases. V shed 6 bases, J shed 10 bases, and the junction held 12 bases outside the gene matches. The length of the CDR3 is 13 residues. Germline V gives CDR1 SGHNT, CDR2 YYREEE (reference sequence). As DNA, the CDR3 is TGTGCCAGCACTATGACAGGGTTGGACTTCTACACCTTC. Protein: CASTMTGLDFYTF.